Presented here are 31 T cell receptor beta chains from one specimen sequenced in a study of shared clonotypes between healthy human individuals. Repertoires were generated with immunoSEQ multiplex PCR, while TCRdb's copy carries only in-frame clones and drops some. The sample holds more than 1,200,000 clones, 97% to 99% seen once. The sequenced sample was naive CD4+ T cells sorted from blood. The subset here: CD45RA+ positively selected. The receptors were gathered from a man aged 25-45 years in good health.

V gene TRBV5-6 combines with J gene TRBJ2-2, with TRBD1 matching over 8 bases. The CDR3 contains 15 residues. Trimming cost V 4 bases and J 4 bases; bases outside gene matches: 6. Germline assignment: CDR1 SGHDT and CDR2 YYEEEE. The CDR3 bases are TGTGCCAGCAGCCCCCTGACAGGGGTCACCGGGGAGCTGTTTTTT. It translates to CASSPLTGVTGELFF.

The chain uses TRBV19 and TRBJ2-3; D is unclear. The CDR3 length is 12 residues. V lost 3 bases, J lost 6 bases, and 7 bases lay in between. CDR1 is LNHDA, CDR2 SQIVND, per germline (reference sequence). CDR3 DNA sequence: TGTGCCAGTAGTATCTCTTCGGATACGCAGTATTTT. This gives the protein CASSISSDTQYF.

The V and J genes are TRBV10-2 and TRBJ2-3, with TRBD2 matching 8 bases. In germline, CDR1 is WSHSY, CDR2 SAAADI. V shed 8 bases, J shed 0 bases, and the junction held 7 bases outside the gene matches. This CDR3 region has 15 residues. This CDR3 reads CASFTSSGSTDTQYF. CDR3 bases: TGCGCCAGCTTCACCTCTAGCGGGAGCACAGATACGCAGTATTTT.

The chain has TRBV6-1 and TRBJ1-1; tentative D call: TRBD1 (5 bases). This CDR3 contains 14 residues. Trimming removed 3 bases at V and 3 bases at J, with 11 bases between. The germline gives CDR1 MNHNS, CDR2 SASEGT. In DNA, the CDR3 is TGTGCCAGCAGTGATTGGACACTAGACACTGAAGCTTTCTTT. Its translation: CASSDWTLDTEAFF.

This chain links TRBV9 with TRBJ1-1; a weak D match, TRBD1 (5 bases). Germline lookup yields CDR1 SGDLS and CDR2 YYNGEE. This CDR3 comprises 15 residues. V gave up 5 bases and J gave up 3 bases, with 17 bases separating them. This chain's CDR3 is CASSLGVVGDTEAFF. The CDR3 DNA follows: TGTGCCAGCAGTTTGGGGGTTGTCGGGGACACTGAAGCTTTCTTT.

The chain uses TRBV14 and TRBJ2-7, with D unresolved. V was pared by 4 bases and J by 1 base, with 8 bases between. In germline, CDR1 is SGHDN, CDR2 FVKESK. CDR3 length: 13 residues. The CDR3 sequence is CASSRGFSYEQYF. The CDR3 bases are TGTGCCAGCAGCCGTGGGTTTTCCTACGAGCAGTACTTC.

The rearrangement links TRBV5-6 to TRBJ2-2; 7 bases align to TRBD2. Germline V gene data show CDR1 as SGHDT and CDR2 as YYEEEE. The CDR3 is made up of 18 amino acids. V was pared by 4 bases and J by 1 base, with 13 bases of the junction left unmatched. CDR3: CASSPLGGVAENTGELFF. CDR3 bases: TGTGCCAGCAGCCCCCTTGGGGGGGTAGCGGAGAACACCGGGGAGCTGTTTTTT.

The rearrangement uses TRBV18 and TRBJ2-6; 8 bases are a match to TRBD1. Germline lookup yields CDR1 KGHSH and CDR2 LQKENI. J was trimmed by 1 base and V by 3 bases; bases with no gene match: 11. The CDR3 spans 19 residues. This CDR3 is CASSPTRTGWGSGANVLTF. CDR3 nucleotide sequence: TGTGCCAGCTCACCTACTCGGACAGGGTGGGGGTCTGGGGCCAACGTCCTGACTTTC.

The chain joins TRBV5-6 to TRBJ2-7, with D possibly being TRBD2 (6 bases). Between the trimmed V and J ends, which lost 5 bases and 0 bases, there was a span of 18 bases. Germline V gene lookup returns CDR1 SGHDT and CDR2 YYEEEE. CDR3 length: 16 residues. As DNA, the CDR3 is TGTGCCAGCAGACCCCGTAGGCTAGCGTTCTCCTACGAGCAGTACTTC. This sequence encodes CASRPRRLAFSYEQYF. The entire variable domain, with the rest obtained from reference TRBV5-6 and TRBJ2-7, is as follows: DAGVTQSPTHLIKTRGQQVTLRCSPKSGHDTVSWYQQALGQGPQFIFQYYEEEERQRGNFPDRFSGHQFPNYSSELNVNALLLGDSALYLCASRPRRLAFSYEQYFGPGTRLTVT.

The gene calls are TRBV27 and TRBJ2-7; 7 positions agree with TRBD1. Germline V gives CDR1 MNHEY, CDR2 SMNVEV (reference sequence). Germline trimming cut 6 bases from V and 7 bases from J; bases unmatched to any gene: 15. The CDR3 consists of 15 residues. CDR3: CASRPRDSWFGEQYF. The CDR3 DNA is TGTGCCAGCAGACCCCGGGACAGCTGGTTTGGTGAGCAGTACTTC.

The chain is built from TRBV10-3 and TRBJ2-7; a weak D match, TRBD2 (6 bases). In germline, CDR1 is ENHRY, CDR2 SYGVKD. V dropped 6 bases and J dropped 4 bases, with 10 bases sitting between them. CDR3 length: 12 amino acids. This CDR3 reads CAIREGMYEQYF. CDR3 nucleotide sequence: TGTGCCATCAGGGAGGGGATGTACGAGCAGTACTTC.

The chain joins TRBV18 to TRBJ1-4; TRBD1 matches at 9 bases. V was pared by 0 bases and J by 8 bases, with 4 bases of the junction left unmatched. The CDR3 is 15 residues long. CDR1 and CDR2 (germline): KGHSH, LQKENI. CDR3 protein: CASSPPGQGWEKLFF. The DNA for the CDR3 is TGTGCCAGCTCACCACCGGGACAGGGATGGGAAAAACTGTTTTTT.

This clone has just one count. The chain couples TRBV28 to TRBJ1-2, with no clear D. The CDR3 totals 11 residues. V was clipped by 5 bases and J by 6 bases, with 7 bases between them. Germline V lookup: CDR1 MDHEN, CDR2 SYDVKM. As DNA, the CDR3 is TGTGCCAGCAGTATTGCGCATGGCTACACCTTC. Amino acid sequence: CASSIAHGYTF.

The chain uses TRBV27 and TRBJ2-7; TRBD1 aligns across 9 bases. V shed 0 bases, J shed 3 bases, and the junction held 3 bases outside the gene matches. Germline loops: CDR1 MNHEY, CDR2 SMNVEV (reference sequence). There are 15 residues in the CDR3. The CDR3 DNA reads TGTGCCAGCAGTTTATCCCGGACAGGGGACTACGAGCAGTACTTC. This translates into CASSLSRTGDYEQYF.

The chain joins TRBV6-5 to TRBJ1-5; D possibly corresponds to TRBD1 (6 bases). Trimming shortened V by 2 bases and J by 7 bases, and 12 bases separated the two germline ends. This CDR3 comprises 14 residues. CDR1 and CDR2 (germline): MNHEY, SVGAGI. The CDR3 DNA sequence: TGTGCCAGCAGTTACGAACAGGGTGGGCAGCCCCAGCATTTT. Its protein is CASSYEQGGQPQHF.

The rearrangement uses TRBV5-4 and TRBJ2-5; D not resolved. The germline V and J ends were trimmed by 2 bases and 0 bases, with 8 bases remaining between them. The CDR3 covers 14 residues. CDR1 is SGHNT and CDR2 is YYREEE in the germline V gene (reference sequence). CDR3 protein: CASSLSRYQETQYF. In nucleotides, the CDR3 is TGTGCCAGCAGCTTATCTCGGTACCAAGAGACCCAGTACTTC.

The V and J genes are TRBV29-1 and TRBJ1-2; D may be TRBD1 (6 bases). From germline, CDR1 is SQVTM and CDR2 ANQGSEA. Trimming pared 3 bases from V and 3 bases from J, leaving 11 bases between. CDR3 length equals 13 residues. This CDR3 is CSVDGGFYYGYTF. The CDR3 DNA is TGCAGCGTTGATGGGGGCTTTTACTATGGCTACACCTTC.

The chain combines TRBV28 with TRBJ1-5; 9 positions match TRBD1. Germline V gene lookup returns CDR1 MDHEN and CDR2 SYDVKM. The CDR3 extends over 16 amino acids. V was clipped by 5 bases and J by 4 bases; unmatched bases: 9. The CDR3: CASSLGGTGLNQPQHF. The CDR3 bases are TGTGCCAGCAGTCTGGGAGGGACAGGGTTAAATCAGCCCCAGCATTTT.

V usage is TRBV7-9 and J usage is TRBJ2-1; TRBD1 agrees at 9 bases. CDR3 length equals 12 residues. J gave up 11 bases and V 5 bases, and 4 bases lay outside the gene matches. Germline V gene lookup returns CDR1 SEHNR and CDR2 FQNEAQ (reference sequence). The CDR3 loop is CASSTGQGKQFF. In nucleotides, the CDR3 is TGTGCCAGCAGCACGGGACAGGGCAAGCAGTTCTTC.

The genes are TRBV19 and TRBJ2-2, with D possibly being TRBD2 (5 bases). The V gene's germline CDR1 is LNHDA and CDR2 SQIVND (reference sequence). V lost 3 bases to trimming and J lost 4 bases, with 15 bases between them. The CDR3 is 16 residues long. CDR3 DNA: TGTGCCAGTAGTATTCCCAGCGGCTTGGGCACCGGGGAGCTGTTTTTT. The encoded protein is CASSIPSGLGTGELFF.

The rearrangement joins TRBV18 to TRBJ2-2; D uncertain. Germline loops: CDR1 KGHSH, CDR2 LQKENI. This CDR3 has 16 residues. The V gene lost 4 bases and the J gene lost 4 bases, with 16 bases spanning the gap. The CDR3 spells CASSRAGFRATGELFF. The CDR3 DNA is TGTGCCAGCTCACGGGCTGGGTTTCGGGCCACCGGGGAGCTGTTTTTT.

The chain employs TRBV11-2 and TRBJ2-3; the D gene is possibly TRBD1 (6 bases). The CDR3 is 16 amino acids. CDR1 SGHAT and CDR2 FQNNGV come from the germline V gene. Trimming stripped 5 bases from V and 0 bases from J, with 15 bases between. The CDR3 loop reads CASSLDRASSTDTQYF. CDR3 nucleotide sequence: TGTGCCAGCAGCCTGGACAGAGCCTCTAGCACAGATACGCAGTATTTT.

V gene TRBV18 combines with J gene TRBJ1-4; maybe TRBD1 (5 bases). Germline CDR1 is KGHSH and CDR2 is LQKENI. Trimming took off 2 bases at V and 5 bases at J, with 12 bases between the two ends. This CDR3 contains 15 residues. The CDR3 is CASSPSQGNNEKLFF. The CDR3 DNA reads as TGTGCCAGCTCACCAAGTCAGGGAAACAATGAAAAACTGTTTTTT.

J is TRBJ2-7 and V is TRBV28; D may correspond to TRBD1 or TRBD2 (6 bases each). Trimming took off 6 bases at V and 12 bases at J, with 15 bases between the two ends. Germline V gene data show CDR1 as MDHEN and CDR2 as SYDVKM. The CDR3 extends over 11 amino acids. DNA for the CDR3: TGTGCCAGCAGCCCGAGGGGGACTCCGTACTTC. Amino acids: CASSPRGTPYF.

This chain uses TRBV2 with TRBJ1-5; TRBD1 agrees at 7 bases. Germline V lookup: CDR1 SNHLY, CDR2 FYNNEI. Trimming at V came to 6 bases and at J to 7 bases, leaving 9 bases not matched to a gene. The CDR3 totals 14 residues. Here the CDR3 DNA reads TGTGCCAGCAGGGGTACAGGGGCCGGCCAGCCCCAGCATTTT. Translated: CASRGTGAGQPQHF.

This chain connects TRBV9 to TRBJ2-1; D perhaps matches TRBD2 (5 bases). The CDR3 has 16 amino acids. V dropped 4 bases and J dropped 6 bases, with 20 bases sitting between them. Germline-derived CDR1 and CDR2 are SGDLS and YYNGEE. In nucleotides, the CDR3 is TGTGCCAGCAGCACCCGTGGTGGGAGCGGCAGCAATGAGCAGTTCTTC. Translation gives CASSTRGGSGSNEQFF.

The V gene is TRBV5-1, the J gene TRBJ2-1, with TRBD2 identical over 14 bases. This CDR3 is built from 20 residues. Trimming at V came to 4 bases and at J to 4 bases, leaving 16 bases not matched to a gene. Germline V gene data show CDR1 as SGHRS and CDR2 as YFSETQ. Here the CDR3 reads CASSPLGGLAGGFLYNEQFF. The CDR3 DNA reads TGCGCCAGCAGCCCGCTTGGTGGACTAGCGGGAGGATTTCTATACAATGAGCAGTTCTTC.

V gene TRBV5-6 combines with J gene TRBJ2-7; no firm D call. The germline V gene encodes CDR1 SGHDT and CDR2 YYEEEE. The V end was cut by 5 bases, the J end by 0 bases, with 3 bases between. The CDR3 has 11 residues. This CDR3 is CASRSSYEQYF. CDR3 coding DNA: TGTGCCAGCAGGAGCTCCTACGAGCAGTACTTC.

Comment on this clone: The sample has other DNA sequences that encode this CDR3 too. The chain carries TRBV7-2 and TRBJ2-1; TRBD2 aligns across 11 bases. The CDR3 consists of 15 residues. Germline values: CDR1 SGHTA, CDR2 FQGNSA. After removal of 5 bases from V and 4 bases from J, the junction contained 4 bases not matched to a gene. The CDR3 reads CASSLGLAAYNEQFF. Here the CDR3 DNA reads TGTGCCAGCAGCCTGGGACTAGCGGCGTACAATGAGCAGTTCTTC. Full variable domain (missing parts from reference TRBV7-2 and TRBJ2-1): GAGVSQSPSNKVTEKGKDVELRCDPISGHTALYWYRQSLGQGLEFLIYFQGNSAPDKSGLPSDRFSAERTGGSVSTLTIQRTQQEDSAVYLCASSLGLAAYNEQFFGPGTRLTVL.

The rearrangement links TRBV5-8 to TRBJ1-5; no firm D call. The CDR3 runs to 13 residues. Germline CDR1 is SGHTS and CDR2 is YDEGEE. The V gene lost 1 base and the J gene lost 3 bases, with 5 bases spanning the gap. The CDR3 loop reads CASSLLPNQPQHF. In nucleotides, the CDR3 is TGTGCCAGCAGCTTGCTCCCCAATCAGCCCCAGCATTTT.

There are a few counts of this clone. The rearrangement uses TRBV6-5 and TRBJ2-2, with 8 bases identical to TRBD2. CDR1 is MNHEY and CDR2 is SVGAGI in the germline V gene. The CDR3 contains 15 residues. V gave up 8 bases and J gave up 0 bases; unmatched junction bases: 5. This CDR3 is CASAPGLANTGELFF. The DNA for the CDR3 is TGTGCCAGCGCCCCGGGACTAGCGAACACCGGGGAGCTGTTTTTT.